This T cell receptor (beta chain) emerged from a study of long-term antiretroviral therapy in people with HIV. Study as a whole: The oldest specimens predate the 2015 immediate-ART recommendation by about a decade.

About this clone itself: Its antigen is currently unknown.

Trimming took 3 bases from V and 0 from J, leaving 14 bases between them. The germline V gene encodes CDR1 MNHNY and CDR2 SVGAGI (reference sequence). The CDR3 runs to 16 residues. Whole-study results and caveats: Pre-ART expanded TRB clones stayed dominant throughout, though often decreasing after ART. Diversity went up after ART and still fell short of transplant donor controls.

Every sample had roughly 1-11 million cryopreserved PBMC in it before DNA extraction. Version v3.0 of the immunoSEQ assay ran at survey level. Data came from immunoSEQ multiplex PCR; TCRdb stores just in-frame clones and leaves some out. The sample shows about 25,000 clones, approximately 78% of them seen only once. The chain recombines TRBV6-6 with TRBJ1-2; possible D gene TRBD1, 5 bases. The clonotype comes from a man aged 50-60 years with HIV. Here the sequenced sample was unsorted PBMCs, taken 2.9 years after starting antiretroviral therapy. The CDR3 DNA sequence: TGTGCCAGCAGTTATTCGGGGGGTGCTGCTAACTATGGCTACACCTTC. Protein sequence: CASSYSGGAANYGYTF.